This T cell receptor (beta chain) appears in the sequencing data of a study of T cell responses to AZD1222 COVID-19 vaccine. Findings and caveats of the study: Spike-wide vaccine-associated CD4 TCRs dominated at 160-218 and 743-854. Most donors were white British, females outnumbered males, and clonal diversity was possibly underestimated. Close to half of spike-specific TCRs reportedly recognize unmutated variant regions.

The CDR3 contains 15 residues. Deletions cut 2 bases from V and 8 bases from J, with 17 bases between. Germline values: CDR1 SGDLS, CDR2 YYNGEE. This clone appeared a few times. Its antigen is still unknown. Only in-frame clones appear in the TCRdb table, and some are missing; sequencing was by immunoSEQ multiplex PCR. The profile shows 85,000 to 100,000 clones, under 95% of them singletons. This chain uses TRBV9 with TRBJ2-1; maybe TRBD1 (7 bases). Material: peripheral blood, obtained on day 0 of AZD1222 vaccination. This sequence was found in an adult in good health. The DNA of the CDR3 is TGTGCCAGCAGCGTGGGGGGACAGTCGTTGGATGAGCAGTTCTTC. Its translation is CASSVGGQSLDEQFF.